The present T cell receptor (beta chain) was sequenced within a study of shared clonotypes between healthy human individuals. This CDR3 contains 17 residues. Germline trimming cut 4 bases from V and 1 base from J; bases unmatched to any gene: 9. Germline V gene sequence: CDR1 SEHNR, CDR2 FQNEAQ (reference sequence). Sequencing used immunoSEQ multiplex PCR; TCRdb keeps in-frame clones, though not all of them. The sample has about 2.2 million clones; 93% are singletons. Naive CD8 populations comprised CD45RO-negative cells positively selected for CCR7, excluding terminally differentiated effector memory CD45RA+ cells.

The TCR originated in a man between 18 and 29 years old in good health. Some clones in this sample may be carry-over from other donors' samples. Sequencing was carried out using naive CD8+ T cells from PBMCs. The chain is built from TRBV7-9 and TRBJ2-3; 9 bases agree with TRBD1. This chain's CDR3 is CASSSPLTGGGTDTQYF. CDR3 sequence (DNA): TGTGCCAGCAGCTCCCCCCTGACAGGGGGAGGCACAGATACGCAGTATTTT.